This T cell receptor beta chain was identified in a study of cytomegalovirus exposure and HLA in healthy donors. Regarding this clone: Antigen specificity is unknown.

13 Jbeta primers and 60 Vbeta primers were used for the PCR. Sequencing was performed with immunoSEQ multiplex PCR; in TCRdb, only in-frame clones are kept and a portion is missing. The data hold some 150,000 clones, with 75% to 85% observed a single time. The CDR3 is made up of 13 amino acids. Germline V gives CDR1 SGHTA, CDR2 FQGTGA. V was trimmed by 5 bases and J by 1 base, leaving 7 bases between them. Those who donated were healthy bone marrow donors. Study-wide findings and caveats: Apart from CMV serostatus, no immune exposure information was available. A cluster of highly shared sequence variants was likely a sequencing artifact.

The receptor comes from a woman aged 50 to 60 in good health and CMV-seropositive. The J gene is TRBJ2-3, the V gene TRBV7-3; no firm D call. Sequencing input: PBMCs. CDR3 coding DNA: TGTGCCAGCAGCACCCGAGGCACAGATACGCAGTATTTT. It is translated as CASSTRGTDTQYF.